These T cell receptor beta chains were read from a single sample in a study of OX40 agonist ivuxolimab in advanced cancers. The table came from immunoSEQ multiplex PCR; TCRdb's copy has only in-frame clones and leaves some out. The sample holds approximately 37,000 clones, approximately 89% seen once. The sample was CD4+ or CD8+ T cells sorted from blood, taken in a trial of the OX40 agonist ivuxolimab. The receptors here all came from an adult with an advanced solid tumor such as melanoma, head and neck, liver or kidney cancer. CDR3s include the opening cysteine and the closing phenylalanine or tryptophan. D genes are given only for firm matches. Expanded clones are given a class, and other clones once, few, many or no size at all.

.,.,TRBV19,TRBJ1-1,TGTGCCAGTAGTACCGTGGGATCGGCTTTCTTT,CASSTVGSAFF
.,TRBD1,TRBV7-8,TRBJ2-7,TGTGCCAGCAGCTTAACAGGGGGCAACGAGCAGTACTTC,CASSLTGGNEQYF
.,.,TRBV6-5,TRBJ1-2,TGTGCCAGCAGTTACTCGGGGGATGGCTATGGCTACACCTTC,CASSYSGDGYGYTF
.,.,TRBV2,TRBJ1-5,TGTGCCAGCGGGGCGGACAGTGGTAGCAATCAGCCCCAGCATTTT,CASGADSGSNQPQHF
.,.,TRBV14,TRBJ2-2,TGTGCCAGCAGCCCCGGACAGAACACCGGGGAGCTGTTTTTT,CASSPGQNTGELFF
.,TRBD2,TRBV19,TRBJ2-5,TGTGCCAGTAGTATGGGTAGCGGGGGCTCGCAAGAGACCCAGTACTTC,CASSMGSGGSQETQYF
.,.,TRBV19,TRBJ1-1,TGTGCCTGCCGGGGAGCTTTCTTT,CACRGAFF
few,.,TRBV23-1,TRBJ1-2,TGCGCCAGCAGTCAGTGGGGCGCCTATGGCTACACCTTC,CASSQWGAYGYTF
once,.,TRBV5-1,TRBJ2-7,TGCGCCAGCAGCCTACCTTTTCGCCGGAATCATGAGCAGTACTTC,CASSLPFRRNHEQYF
.,.,TRBV18,TRBJ2-6,TGTGCCAGCTCACCTACCACAGGGCCTGGGGCCAACGTCCTGACTTTC,CASSPTTGPGANVLTF
.,.,TRBV15,TRBJ2-7,TGTGCCACCAGCAGAGATACAAGCGGAGTGTACGAGCAGTACTTC,CATSRDTSGVYEQYF
few,TRBD2,TRBV5-1,TRBJ2-1,TGCGCCAGCACCCGCGGCGGTATCCTGACTAGCGGGGGGGATTTAATGTTCTTC,CASTRGGILTSGGDLMFF
.,.,TRBV29-1,TRBJ2-3,TGCAGCGTTGAAGGAGGGGGTAACGATCTCGATACGCAGTATTTT,CSVEGGGNDLDTQYF
.,TRBD2,TRBV5-5,TRBJ2-7,TGTGCCAGCAGCTTGGAACTAGCGAAAAGCTACGAGCAGTACTTC,CASSLELAKSYEQYF
.,TRBD1,TRBV4-1,TRBJ2-1,TGCGCCAGCAGCTCCCCCGGGACAGGGGTCGGGGAGCAGTTCTTC,CASSSPGTGVGEQFF
.,.,TRBV6-6,TRBJ1-4,TGTGCCAGCGGACCGACGCCGACGGTGCGTAATGAAAAACTGTTTTTT,CASGPTPTVRNEKLFF
.,TRBD1,TRBV18,TRBJ1-1,TGTGCCAGCTCACCGGACGGGGACAGACTGAACACTGAAGCTTTCTTT,CASSPDGDRLNTEAFF
.,TRBD2,TRBV29-1,TRBJ2-1,TGCAGCGTTGAAACCCGCGGGGGGCTCAATGAGCAGTTCTTC,CSVETRGGLNEQFF
.,TRBD2,TRBV2,TRBJ2-7,TGTGCCAGCAGTGATGGCCTAGCGGGGAGGGAGCAGTACTTC,CASSDGLAGREQYF
.,.,TRBV6-5,TRBJ2-7,TGTGCCAGCAGGCCACAGAGCTCCTACGAGCAGTACTTC,CASRPQSSYEQYF
.,.,TRBV6-1,TRBJ1-5,TGTGCCAGCACTAAAAACCCGCCCGGCAATCAGCCCCAGCATTTT,CASTKNPPGNQPQHF
.,TRBD2,TRBV2,TRBJ2-1,TGTGCCAGCAGCCAGCGGTGGGTGACGGGGGGGATCCCCTACAATGAGCAGTTCTTC,CASSQRWVTGGIPYNEQFF
once,.,TRBV5-1,TRBJ2-2,TGCGCCAGCAGCTTGGTTGGCGGGGAGCTGTTTTTT,CASSLVGGELFF
once,.,TRBV5-6,TRBJ2-7,TGTGCCAGCAGCCCTCCCGGGGGCTCCTACGAGCAGTACTTC,CASSPPGGSYEQYF
.,.,TRBV19,TRBJ1-1,TGTGCCAGTCAGATCAGCACTGAAGCTTTCTTT,CASQISTEAFF
.,TRBD2,TRBV4-1,TRBJ2-7,TGCGCCAGCAGCCATACTAGCGAGAGCTCCTACGAGCAGTACTTC,CASSHTSESSYEQYF
.,TRBD2,TRBV4-1,TRBJ2-7,TGCGCCAGCAGCCACGGGGGGCTAGCGGGAGTCGAGCAGTACTTC,CASSHGGLAGVEQYF
.,.,TRBV2,TRBJ1-2,TGTGCCAGCAGTGAAGCGCTTAGCATTAACCCGTGGGGCTACACCTTC,CASSEALSINPWGYTF
once,.,TRBV29-1,TRBJ2-1,TGCAGCGTTGTTCTCCCCACCACCAATGAGCAGTTCTTC,CSVVLPTTNEQFF
.,TRBD2,TRBV27,TRBJ2-1,TGTGCCAGCAGACCTGGCGGGGGGTTCGGGAATGAGCAGTTCTTC,CASRPGGGFGNEQFF
few,TRBD1,TRBV5-1,TRBJ2-7,TGCGCCAGCAGCTCCGGGACAGGGGACGAGCAGTACTTC,CASSSGTGDEQYF